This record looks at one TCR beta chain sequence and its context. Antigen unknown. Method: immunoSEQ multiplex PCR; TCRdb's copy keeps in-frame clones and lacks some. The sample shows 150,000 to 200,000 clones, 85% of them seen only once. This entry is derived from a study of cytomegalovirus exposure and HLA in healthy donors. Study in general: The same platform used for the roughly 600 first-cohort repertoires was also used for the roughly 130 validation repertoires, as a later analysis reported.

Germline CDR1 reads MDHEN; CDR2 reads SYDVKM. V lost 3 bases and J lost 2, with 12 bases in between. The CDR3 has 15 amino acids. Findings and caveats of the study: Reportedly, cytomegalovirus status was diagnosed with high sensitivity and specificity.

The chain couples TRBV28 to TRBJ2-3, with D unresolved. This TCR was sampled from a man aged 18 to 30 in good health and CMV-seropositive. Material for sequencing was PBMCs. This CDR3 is CASSFVRSNTDTQYF. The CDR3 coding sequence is TGTGCCAGCAGTTTCGTGAGGTCGAACACAGATACGCAGTATTTT.